This TCR beta chain was identified during a study of CD8+CD57+ T cells in acquired aplastic anemia. On the study more broadly: Sorted CD4+ and CD8+ cell DNA averaged around 3 ug. General observations from the study: Controls did not differ significantly from patients in CD8+ Simpson's diversity. Patients and controls were found to share roughly 31 CD8+ CDR3 sequences.

Turning to this clonotype: What it binds is unknown.

Genomic DNA acted as the template from which TCR beta VDJ combination and CDR3 sequence profiling were carried out. In TCRdb, the reads were re-called with MiXCR into one record per CDR3 protein. The sample contains around 140,000 distinct CDR3 sequences, less than 45% of which appear only once. This CDR3 is built from 13 residues. The trim removed 7 bases at V and 3 bases at J, leaving 4 bases unmatched. The germline CDR1 and CDR2 sequences are SQVTM and ANQGSEA. V is TRBV29-1 and J is TRBJ2-5; 11 bases map to TRBD1. The TCR sequence derives from a human donor in good health, serving as a control. Sequences were obtained from sorted CD4+, CD8+, or CD8+CD57+ T cells (not recorded which) from PBMCs. The chain's CDR3 is CSARDRGEETQYF. The DNA of the CDR3 is TGCAGCGCCCGGGACAGGGGGGAAGAGACCCAGTACTTC.